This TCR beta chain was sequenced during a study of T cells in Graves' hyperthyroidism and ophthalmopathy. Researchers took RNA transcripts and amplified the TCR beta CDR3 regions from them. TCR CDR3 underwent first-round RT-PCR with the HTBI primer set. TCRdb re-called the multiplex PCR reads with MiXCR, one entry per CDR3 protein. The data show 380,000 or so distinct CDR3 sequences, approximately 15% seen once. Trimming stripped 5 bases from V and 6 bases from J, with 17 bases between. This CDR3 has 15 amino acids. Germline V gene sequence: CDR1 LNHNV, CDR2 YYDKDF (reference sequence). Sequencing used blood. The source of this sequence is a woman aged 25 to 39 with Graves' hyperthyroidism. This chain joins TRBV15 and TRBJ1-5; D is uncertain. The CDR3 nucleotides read TGTGCCACCAGCTTCGAGGTGGGAGTTCGTCAGCCCCAGCATTTT. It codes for CATSFEVGVRQPQHF.